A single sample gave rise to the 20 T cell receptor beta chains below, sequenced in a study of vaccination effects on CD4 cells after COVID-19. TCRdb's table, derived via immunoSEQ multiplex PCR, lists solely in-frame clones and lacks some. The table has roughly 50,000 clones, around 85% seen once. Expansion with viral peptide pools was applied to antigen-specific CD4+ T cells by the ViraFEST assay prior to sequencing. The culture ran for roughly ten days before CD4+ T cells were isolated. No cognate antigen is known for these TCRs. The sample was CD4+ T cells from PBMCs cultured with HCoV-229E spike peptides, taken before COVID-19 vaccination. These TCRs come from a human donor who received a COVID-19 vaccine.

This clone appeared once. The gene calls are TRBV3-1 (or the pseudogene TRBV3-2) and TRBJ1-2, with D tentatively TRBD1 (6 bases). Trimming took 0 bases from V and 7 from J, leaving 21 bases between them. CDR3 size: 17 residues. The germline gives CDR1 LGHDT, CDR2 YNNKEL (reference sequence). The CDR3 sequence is CASSQEGQGRGFSGYTF. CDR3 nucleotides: TGTGCCAGCAGCCAAGAGGGTCAAGGCAGGGGATTTAGTGGCTACACCTTC.

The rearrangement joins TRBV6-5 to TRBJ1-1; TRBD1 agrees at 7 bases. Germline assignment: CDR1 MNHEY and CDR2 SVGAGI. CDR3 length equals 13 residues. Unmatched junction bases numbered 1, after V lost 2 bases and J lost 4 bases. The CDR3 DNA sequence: TGTGCCAGCAGTTACAACAGGGGCACTGAAGCTTTCTTT. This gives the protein CASSYNRGTEAFF.

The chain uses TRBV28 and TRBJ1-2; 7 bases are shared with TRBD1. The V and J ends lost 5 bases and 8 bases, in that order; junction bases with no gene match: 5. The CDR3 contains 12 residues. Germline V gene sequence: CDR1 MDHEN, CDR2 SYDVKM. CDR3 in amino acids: CASSSLGGGYTF. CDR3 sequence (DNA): TGTGCCAGCAGTAGCTTAGGGGGCGGCTACACCTTC.

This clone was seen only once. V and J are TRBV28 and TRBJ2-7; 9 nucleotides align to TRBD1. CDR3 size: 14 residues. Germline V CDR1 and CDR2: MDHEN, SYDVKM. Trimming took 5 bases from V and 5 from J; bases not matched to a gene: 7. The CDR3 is CASSQGTGRNEQYV. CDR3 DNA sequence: TGTGCCAGCAGTCAAGGGACAGGGAGGAACGAGCAGTACGTC.

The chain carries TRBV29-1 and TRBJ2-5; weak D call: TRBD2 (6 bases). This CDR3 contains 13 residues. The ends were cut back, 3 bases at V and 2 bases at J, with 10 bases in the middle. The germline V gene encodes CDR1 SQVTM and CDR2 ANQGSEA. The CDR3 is CSVDGSGQETQYF. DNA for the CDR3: TGCAGCGTTGACGGGAGCGGGCAAGAGACCCAGTACTTC.

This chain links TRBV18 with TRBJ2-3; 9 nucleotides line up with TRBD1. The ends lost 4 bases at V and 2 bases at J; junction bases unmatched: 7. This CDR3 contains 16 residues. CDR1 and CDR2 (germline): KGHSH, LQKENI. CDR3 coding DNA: TGTGCCAGCTCACTCCGGACAGGGGTTTTCACAGATACGCAGTATTTT. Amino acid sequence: CASSLRTGVFTDTQYF.

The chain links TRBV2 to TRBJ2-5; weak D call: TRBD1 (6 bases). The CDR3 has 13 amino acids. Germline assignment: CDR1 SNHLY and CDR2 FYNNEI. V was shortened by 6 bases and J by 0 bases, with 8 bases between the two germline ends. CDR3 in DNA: TGTGCCAGCAGCAGGGACAACCAAGAGACCCAGTACTTC. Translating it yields CASSRDNQETQYF.

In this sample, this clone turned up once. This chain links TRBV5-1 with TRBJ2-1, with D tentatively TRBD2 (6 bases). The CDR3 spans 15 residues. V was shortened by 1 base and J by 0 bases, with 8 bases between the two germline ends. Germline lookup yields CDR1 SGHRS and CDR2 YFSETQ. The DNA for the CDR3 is TGCGCCAGCAGCTTGTCGGGGGTCTCCTACAATGAGCAGTTCTTC. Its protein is CASSLSGVSYNEQFF.

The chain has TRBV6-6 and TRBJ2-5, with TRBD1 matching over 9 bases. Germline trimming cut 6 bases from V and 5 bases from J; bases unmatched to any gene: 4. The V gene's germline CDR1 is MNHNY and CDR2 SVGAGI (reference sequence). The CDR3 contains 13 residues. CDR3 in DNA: TGTGCCAGCAGACGAGGACAGGGGGAGACCCAGTACTTC. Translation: CASRRGQGETQYF.

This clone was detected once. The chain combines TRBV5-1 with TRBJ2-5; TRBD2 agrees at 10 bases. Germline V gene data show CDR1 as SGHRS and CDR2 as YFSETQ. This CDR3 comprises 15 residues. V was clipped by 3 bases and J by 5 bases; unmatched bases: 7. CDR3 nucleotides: TGCGCCAGCAGCTCTCTAGCGGGGGAAGGGGAGACCCAGTACTTC. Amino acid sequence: CASSSLAGEGETQYF.

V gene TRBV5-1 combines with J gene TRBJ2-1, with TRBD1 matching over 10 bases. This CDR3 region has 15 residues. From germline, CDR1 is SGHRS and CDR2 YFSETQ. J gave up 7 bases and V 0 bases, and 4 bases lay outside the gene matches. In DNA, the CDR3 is TGCGCCAGCAGCTTGGTCGGGACAGGGGTGAATGAGCAGTTCTTC. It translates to CASSLVGTGVNEQFF.

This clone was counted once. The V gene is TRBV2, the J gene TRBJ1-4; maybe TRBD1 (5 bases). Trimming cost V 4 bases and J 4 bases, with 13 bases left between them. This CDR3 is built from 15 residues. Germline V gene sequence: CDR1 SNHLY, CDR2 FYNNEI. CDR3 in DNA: TGTGCCAGCAGTGGACAGAAGCTAAGTAATGAAAAACTGTTTTTT. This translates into CASSGQKLSNEKLFF.

CDR3: CASSLSGLETQYF. CDR3 nucleotides: TGTGCCAGCAGCTTATCCGGTCTGGAGACCCAGTACTTC. The J gene is TRBJ2-5, the V gene TRBV7-9, with D hard to call. The germline V gene has CDR1 SEHNR and CDR2 FQNEAQ (reference sequence). V gave up 2 bases and J gave up 5 bases, with 9 bases separating them. The CDR3 sequence is 13 residues long.

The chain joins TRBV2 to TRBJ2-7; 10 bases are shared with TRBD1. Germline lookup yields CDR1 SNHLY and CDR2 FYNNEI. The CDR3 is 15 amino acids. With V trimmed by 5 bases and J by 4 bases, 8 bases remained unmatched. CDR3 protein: CASSPRQGAGYEQYV. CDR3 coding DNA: TGTGCCAGCAGTCCTCGACAGGGGGCCGGTTACGAGCAGTACGTC.

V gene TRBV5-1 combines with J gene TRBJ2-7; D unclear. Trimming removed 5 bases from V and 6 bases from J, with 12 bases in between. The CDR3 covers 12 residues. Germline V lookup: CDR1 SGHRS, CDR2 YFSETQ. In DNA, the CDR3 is TGCGCCAGCAGGGGCAGCACGGGCGAGCAGTACGTC. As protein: CASRGSTGEQYV.

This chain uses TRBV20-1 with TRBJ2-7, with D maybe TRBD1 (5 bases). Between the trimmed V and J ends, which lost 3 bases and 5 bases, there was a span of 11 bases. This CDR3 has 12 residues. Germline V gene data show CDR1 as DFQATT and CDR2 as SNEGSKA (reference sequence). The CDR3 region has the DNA TGCAGTGCTAGTGGGGCAGGCGACGAGCAGTACGTC. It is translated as CSASGAGDEQYV.

In DNA, the CDR3 is TGTGCCAGCAGTTCATCGGGACAGGGGGGAAACACCATATATTTT. Translation gives CASSSSGQGGNTIYF. The V call is TRBV27, the J call TRBJ1-3; 10 bases agree with TRBD1. This CDR3 region has 15 residues. Per germline, CDR1 MNHEY and CDR2 SMNVEV (reference sequence). The V segment lost 4 bases and the J segment 4 bases; nucleotides outside the gene matches: 4.

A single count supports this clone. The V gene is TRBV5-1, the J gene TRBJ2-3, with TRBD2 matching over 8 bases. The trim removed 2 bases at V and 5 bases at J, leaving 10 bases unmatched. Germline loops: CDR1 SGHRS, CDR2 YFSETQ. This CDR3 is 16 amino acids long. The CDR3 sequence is CASSFVPGTSQDTQYF. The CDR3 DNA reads TGCGCCAGCAGCTTCGTACCCGGGACTAGTCAAGATACGCAGTATTTT.

For the CDR3, the DNA is TGTGCCAGCAGTTTATCTTATCCGAGAGGGGAGACCCAGTACTTC. This translates into CASSLSYPRGETQYF. The chain uses TRBV27 and TRBJ2-5; possibly TRBD2 for D (5 bases). This CDR3 is 15 amino acids long. V lost 0 bases and J lost 5, with 13 bases in between. CDR1 and CDR2 from the germline V gene are MNHEY and SMNVEV (reference sequence).

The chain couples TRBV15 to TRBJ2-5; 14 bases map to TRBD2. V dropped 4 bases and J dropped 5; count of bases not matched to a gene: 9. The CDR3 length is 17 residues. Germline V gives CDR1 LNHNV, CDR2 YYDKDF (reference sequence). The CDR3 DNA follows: TGTGCCACCAGCACCCGGACTAGCGGGGGGAATTGGGAGACCCAGTACTTC. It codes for CATSTRTSGGNWETQYF.